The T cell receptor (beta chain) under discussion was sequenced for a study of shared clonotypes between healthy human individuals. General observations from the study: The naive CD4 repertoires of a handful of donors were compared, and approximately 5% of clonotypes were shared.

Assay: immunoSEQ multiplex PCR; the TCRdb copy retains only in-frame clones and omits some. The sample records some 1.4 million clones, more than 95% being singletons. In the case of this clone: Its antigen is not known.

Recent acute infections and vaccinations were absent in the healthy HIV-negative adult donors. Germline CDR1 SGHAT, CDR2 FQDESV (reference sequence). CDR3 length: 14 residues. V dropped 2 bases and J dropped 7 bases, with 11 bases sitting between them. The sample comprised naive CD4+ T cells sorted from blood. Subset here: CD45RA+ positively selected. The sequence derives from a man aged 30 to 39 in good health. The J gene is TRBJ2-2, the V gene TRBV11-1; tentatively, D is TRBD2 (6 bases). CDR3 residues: CASSLPGVGGELFF. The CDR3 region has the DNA TGTGCCAGCAGCTTACCGGGGGTCGGCGGGGAGCTGTTTTTT.